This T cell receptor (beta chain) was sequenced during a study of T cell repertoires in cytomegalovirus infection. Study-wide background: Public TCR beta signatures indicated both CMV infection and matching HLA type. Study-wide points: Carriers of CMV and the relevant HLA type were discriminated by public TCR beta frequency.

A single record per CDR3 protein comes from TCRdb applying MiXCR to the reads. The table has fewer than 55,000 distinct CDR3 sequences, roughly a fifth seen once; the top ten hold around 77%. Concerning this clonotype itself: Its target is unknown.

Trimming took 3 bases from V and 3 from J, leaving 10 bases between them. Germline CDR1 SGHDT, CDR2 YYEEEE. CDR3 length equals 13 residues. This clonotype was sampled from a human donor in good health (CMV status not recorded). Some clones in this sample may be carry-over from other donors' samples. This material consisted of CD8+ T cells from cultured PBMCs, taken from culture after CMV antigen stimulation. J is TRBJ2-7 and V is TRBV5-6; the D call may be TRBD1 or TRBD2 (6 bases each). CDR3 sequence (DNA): TGTGCCAGCAGCTCTGGAGGGGGCTACGAGCAGTACTTC. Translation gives CASSSGGGYEQYF.